The rows below give T cell receptor beta chains drawn from one sample of a study of shared clonotypes between healthy human individuals. The assay was immunoSEQ multiplex PCR, and TCRdb's table has in-frame clones only and misses some. The data show about 1 million clones, with approximately 70% seen just once and roughly 1.5% held by the top ten. The sequenced sample consisted of memory CD4+ T cells sorted from blood. These receptors were collected from a man between 18 and 29 years old in good health. Each CDR3 is given with its conserved first and last residue. The D gene is left open where the match is weak. Not all rows give a size; the values are once, few, many and, for expanded clones, a class.

V: TRBV7-8; D: -; size: -; J: TRBJ1-1; CDR3: CASSLRQGNTEAFF; DNA: TGTGCCAGCAGCTTAAGACAAGGGAACACTGAAGCTTTCTTT
V: TRBV6-1; D: -; size: -; J: TRBJ2-5; CDR3: CASTGYETQYF; DNA: TGTGCCAGCACGGGTTATGAGACCCAGTACTTC
V: TRBV5-1; D: -; size: -; J: TRBJ1-1; CDR3: CASSLLRVGTEAFF; DNA: TGCGCCAGCAGCTTGTTACGGGTCGGCACTGAAGCTTTCTTT
V: TRBV15; D: -; size: -; J: TRBJ1-5; CDR3: CATSALQGNSNQPQHF; DNA: TGTGCCACCAGCGCCTTACAGGGTAATAGCAATCAGCCCCAGCATTTT
V: TRBV5-1; D: TRBD1; size: many; J: TRBJ1-1; CDR3: CASSSGQPNTEAFF; DNA: TGCGCCAGCAGCTCGGGACAGCCGAACACTGAAGCTTTCTTT
V: TRBV19; D: -; size: -; J: TRBJ2-7; CDR3: CASSPQPGSYEQYF; DNA: TGTGCCAGTAGTCCTCAACCGGGATCCTACGAGCAGTACTTC
V: TRBV7-2; D: TRBD2; size: many; J: TRBJ2-1; CDR3: CASSLAGSGGPYNEQFF; DNA: TGTGCCAGCAGCTTAGCAGGTAGCGGGGGCCCTTACAATGAGCAGTTCTTC
V: TRBV10-3; D: TRBD1; size: -; J: TRBJ1-1; CDR3: CAISETGDTEAFF; DNA: TGTGCCATCAGTGAGACAGGGGACACTGAAGCTTTCTTT
V: TRBV29-1; D: TRBD1; size: -; J: TRBJ2-7; CDR3: CSVAGTGVFSAPNEQYF; DNA: TGCAGCGTGGCCGGGACAGGGGTTTTTTCCGCCCCCAACGAGCAGTACTTC
V: TRBV15; D: -; size: -; J: TRBJ1-1; CDR3: CATDETVGAGAEAFF; DNA: TGTGCCACCGATGAAACAGTCGGGGCGGGGGCTGAAGCTTTCTTT
V: TRBV7-2; D: -; size: once; J: TRBJ2-5; CDR3: CASSQERWKETQYF; DNA: TGTGCCAGCAGCCAGGAGCGTTGGAAGGAGACCCAGTACTTC
V: TRBV28; D: TRBD1; size: -; J: TRBJ1-1; CDR3: CASSFPQGASEAFF; DNA: TGTGCCAGCAGTTTCCCACAGGGGGCTAGTGAAGCTTTCTTT
V: TRBV9; D: -; size: -; J: TRBJ1-6; CDR3: CASSVWSGVGNSPLHF; DNA: TGTGCCAGCAGCGTATGGTCCGGGGTTGGAAATTCACCCCTCCACTTT
V: TRBV5-1; D: -; size: -; J: TRBJ1-4; CDR3: CASSSGSTNEKLFF; DNA: TGCGCCAGCAGCTCCGGGTCAACTAATGAAAAACTGTTTTTT
V: TRBV11-2; D: TRBD2; size: -; J: TRBJ2-2; CDR3: CASGWTSGGRNTGELFF; DNA: TGTGCCAGCGGATGGACTAGCGGGGGCCGTAACACCGGGGAGCTGTTTTTT
V: TRBV11-2; D: TRBD2; size: -; J: TRBJ2-1; CDR3: CASSLRRLAGYNEQFF; DNA: TGTGCCAGCAGCCTCCGTCGACTAGCGGGATACAATGAGCAGTTCTTC
V: TRBV10-3; D: -; size: -; J: TRBJ2-1; CDR3: CAISAVTGEQFF; DNA: TGTGCCATCAGTGCCGTCACGGGGGAGCAGTTCTTC
V: TRBV30; D: -; size: few; J: TRBJ2-5; CDR3: CAWSPQETQYF; DNA: TGTGCCTGGAGTCCCCAAGAGACCCAGTACTTC
V: TRBV29-1; D: -; size: -; J: TRBJ1-2; CDR3: CSVALSFSRQAYGYTF; DNA: TGCAGCGTTGCACTTTCCTTTTCCAGGCAGGCTTATGGCTACACCTTC
V: TRBV7-3; D: TRBD2; size: -; J: TRBJ2-3; CDR3: CASSSPAGGTDTQYF; DNA: TGTGCCAGCAGCTCTCCAGCGGGGGGGACAGATACGCAGTATTTT
V: TRBV7-9; D: -; size: -; J: TRBJ2-1; CDR3: CASSIQGIPYNEQFF; DNA: TGTGCCAGCAGCATTCAGGGGATCCCCTACAATGAGCAGTTCTTC
V: TRBV19; D: TRBD1; size: -; J: TRBJ1-1; CDR3: CASSILTPRRTGTTEAFF; DNA: TGTGCCAGTAGTATCCTGACACCGCGGAGGACAGGGACCACTGAAGCTTTCTTT
V: TRBV5-6; D: TRBD1; size: -; J: TRBJ1-1; CDR3: CASSWGQGEAFF; DNA: TGTGCCAGCAGCTGGGGACAGGGGGAAGCTTTCTTT
V: TRBV27; D: TRBD1; size: -; J: TRBJ1-5; CDR3: CASRPTGEGQPQHF; DNA: TGTGCCAGCAGACCGACAGGGGAGGGCCAGCCCCAGCATTTT
V: TRBV11-2; D: TRBD1; size: -; J: TRBJ2-1; CDR3: CASSLGLGQGNEQFF; DNA: TGTGCCAGCAGCTTAGGGCTCGGACAGGGGAATGAGCAGTTCTTC
V: TRBV6-5; D: TRBD2; size: few; J: TRBJ2-5; CDR3: CASSRSGATQETQYF; DNA: TGTGCCAGCAGCCGTAGCGGGGCCACCCAAGAGACCCAGTACTTC
V: TRBV4-3; D: -; size: -; J: TRBJ2-3; CDR3: CASSKRTADTQYF; DNA: TGCGCCAGCAGCAAGAGGACCGCAGATACGCAGTATTTT
V: TRBV5-6; D: TRBD1; size: -; J: TRBJ1-2; CDR3: CASSEGTALYGYTF; DNA: TGTGCCAGCAGCGAAGGGACAGCCCTTTATGGCTACACCTTC
V: TRBV15; D: -; size: -; J: TRBJ2-1; CDR3: CATSRDGGTYNEQFF; DNA: TGTGCCACCAGCAGAGATGGGGGGACCTACAATGAGCAGTTCTTC
V: TRBV18; D: -; size: -; J: TRBJ1-2; CDR3: CASSPAGQGYTF; DNA: TGTGCCAGCTCACCCGCGGGACAAGGCTACACCTTC
V: TRBV5-1; D: -; size: many; J: TRBJ2-5; CDR3: CASSLEGQSQETQYF; DNA: TGCGCCAGCAGCTTGGAGGGTCAGTCCCAAGAGACCCAGTACTTC
V: TRBV6-5; D: -; size: once; J: TRBJ1-6; CDR3: CASSSDPFRSLHF; DNA: TGTGCCAGCAGTTCTGACCCCTTTAGGTCCCTCCACTTT
V: TRBV19; D: -; size: few; J: TRBJ2-3; CDR3: CASTLGGSADTQYF; DNA: TGTGCCAGTACCCTTGGAGGTAGCGCAGATACGCAGTATTTT
V: TRBV30; D: TRBD1; size: -; J: TRBJ1-1; CDR3: CAWFNRGTEAFF; DNA: TGTGCCTGGTTTAACAGGGGCACTGAAGCTTTCTTT
V: TRBV28; D: -; size: -; J: TRBJ1-4; CDR3: CASRSGGAREKLFF; DNA: TGTGCCAGCAGATCGGGTGGGGCGCGTGAAAAACTGTTTTTT
V: TRBV6-1; D: TRBD1; size: -; J: TRBJ1-2; CDR3: CASSFPGTGYGYTF; DNA: TGTGCCAGCAGTTTCCCCGGGACAGGTTATGGCTACACCTTC
V: TRBV5-5; D: -; size: -; J: TRBJ2-5; CDR3: CASSFGWGDYKETQYF; DNA: TGTGCCAGCAGCTTTGGGTGGGGCGACTATAAAGAGACCCAGTACTTC
V: TRBV30; D: -; size: -; J: TRBJ1-2; CDR3: CAWSVQGSYGYTF; DNA: TGTGCCTGGAGTGTACAGGGCAGCTATGGCTACACCTTC
V: TRBV7-2; D: -; size: -; J: TRBJ2-1; CDR3: CASSFSGREQFF; DNA: TGTGCCAGCAGCTTCAGTGGGCGTGAGCAGTTCTTC
V: TRBV21-1; D: -; size: -; J: TRBJ2-5; CDR3: CASSPGGKGQRETQYF; DNA: TGTGCCAGCAGCCCGGGAGGAAAAGGACAGCGGGAGACCCAGTACTTC
V: TRBV6-5; D: TRBD2; size: -; J: TRBJ2-1; CDR3: CASSAQGGEFF; DNA: TGTGCCAGCAGTGCCCAGGGAGGGGAGTTCTTC
V: TRBV13; D: -; size: many; J: TRBJ2-6; CDR3: CASSPPGALGANVLTF; DNA: TGTGCCAGCAGCCCACCTGGGGCGCTTGGGGCCAACGTCCTGACTTTC
V: TRBV10-1; D: -; size: -; J: TRBJ2-2; CDR3: CASSETTTGELFF; DNA: TGCGCCAGCAGTGAGACTACCACCGGGGAGCTGTTTTTT
V: TRBV11-3; D: TRBD2; size: -; J: TRBJ2-2; CDR3: CASSPTSAYTGELFF; DNA: TGTGCCAGCAGCCCGACTAGCGCGTACACCGGGGAGCTGTTTTTT
V: TRBV19; D: -; size: -; J: TRBJ2-1; CDR3: CASSNRWTPHGNEQFF; DNA: TGTGCCAGTAGTAACAGATGGACTCCCCACGGGAATGAGCAGTTCTTC
V: TRBV5-6; D: -; size: -; J: TRBJ2-7; CDR3: CASSYRGLFSEQYF; DNA: TGTGCCAGCAGCTACCGAGGACTATTTTCCGAGCAGTACTTC
V: TRBV5-1; D: -; size: -; J: TRBJ2-2; CDR3: CASRAGSKNPGELFF; DNA: TGCGCCAGCAGGGCCGGGTCCAAAAACCCCGGGGAGCTGTTTTTT
V: TRBV7-8; D: -; size: -; J: TRBJ2-5; CDR3: CASSLNQGLPQETQYF; DNA: TGTGCCAGCAGCTTAAATCAGGGGCTTCCCCAGGAGACCCAGTACTTC
V: TRBV30; D: -; size: -; J: TRBJ1-5; CDR3: CAWCRNSNQPQHF; DNA: TGTGCCTGGTGCAGAAACAGCAATCAGCCCCAGCATTTT
V: TRBV30; D: -; size: -; J: TRBJ2-7; CDR3: CAWSLSYEQYF; DNA: TGTGCCTGGAGCCTATCCTACGAGCAGTACTTC
V: TRBV27; D: TRBD2; size: once; J: TRBJ2-1; CDR3: CASSSTAGTSRNEQFF; DNA: TGTGCCAGCAGTTCTACCGCCGGGACTAGCCGCAATGAGCAGTTCTTC
V: TRBV19; D: TRBD1; size: many; J: TRBJ2-1; CDR3: CASSIDTGQSGQFF; DNA: TGTGCCAGTAGTATAGATACGGGACAGAGTGGGCAGTTCTTC
V: TRBV30; D: TRBD1; size: -; J: TRBJ1-2; CDR3: CAWLVTQGAGGYTF; DNA: TGTGCCTGGCTGGTTACACAGGGGGCTGGGGGCTACACCTTC
V: TRBV10-3; D: -; size: -; J: TRBJ2-7; CDR3: CAIKGGADSYEQYF; DNA: TGTGCCATCAAGGGGGGGGCAGACTCCTACGAGCAGTACTTC
V: TRBV7-2; D: TRBD1; size: -; J: TRBJ2-7; CDR3: CASTPGQGFYEQYF; DNA: TGTGCCAGCACCCCGGGACAGGGTTTCTACGAGCAGTACTTC
V: TRBV7-9; D: -; size: -; J: TRBJ1-3; CDR3: CASSFPISGNTIYF; DNA: TGTGCCAGCAGCTTTCCAATCTCTGGAAACACCATATATTTT
V: TRBV4-2; D: TRBD2; size: -; J: TRBJ2-1; CDR3: CASSQDRGGGNSYNEQFF; DNA: TGTGCCAGCAGCCAAGATCGGGGCGGGGGGAACTCCTACAATGAGCAGTTCTTC
V: TRBV6-1; D: TRBD1; size: -; J: TRBJ1-2; CDR3: CASVWTGGNYGYTF; DNA: TGTGCCAGCGTTTGGACAGGGGGTAACTATGGCTACACCTTC
V: TRBV29-1; D: -; size: -; J: TRBJ1-1; CDR3: CSVGTGRTTEAFF; DNA: TGCAGCGTGGGAACGGGACGGACAACTGAAGCTTTCTTT
V: TRBV18; D: -; size: -; J: TRBJ1-4; CDR3: CASSSSLGTNEKLFF; DNA: TGTGCCAGCTCCTCCAGCCTAGGGACTAATGAAAAACTGTTTTTT